Detailed here is one TCR beta chain. Its specificity is unknown. Per germline, CDR1 SGHDN and CDR2 FVKESK. Trimming removed 9 bases at V and 5 bases at J, with 22 bases between. The CDR3 loop spans 16 amino acids. The data stem from a study of cytomegalovirus exposure and HLA in healthy donors. General observations from the study: A later analysis, which compared TCR beta chains of equal frequency, found the HLA-associated ones more clonally expanded. According to an earlier analysis, most TCR beta V segments yielded productive rearrangements about 90% or about 30% of the time. Presence/absence analysis assumed near-uniform sequencing depth across donors.

The PCR had 60 Vbeta and 13 Jbeta primers. In the authors' methods: Per a later analysis, the number of unique TCR beta chains was approximately 73 million, of which around 10 million were shared. Some clones are missing from TCRdb's copy, which holds only in-frame ones; the method was immunoSEQ multiplex PCR. For V, J and clone size, that table is used; D and trimming come from the DNA. The data hold 85,000 to 100,000 clones, with about 70% observed a single time. The TCR was taken from a human donor in good health. The sequencing input was PBMCs. V is TRBV14 and J is TRBJ2-2, with D possibly TRBD1 on 5 matching bases. The CDR3 DNA follows: TGTGCCAGAGGCGCGACCAGGGTACCTTTTACCGGGGAGCTGTTTTTT. It specifies CARGATRVPFTGELFF. The entire variable domain, with the rest obtained from reference TRBV14 and TRBJ2-2, is as follows: EAGVTQFPSHSVIEKGQTVTLRCDPISGHDNLYWYRRVMGKEIKFLLHFVKESKQDESGMPNNRFLAERTGGTYSTLKVQPAELEDSGVYFCARGATRVPFTGELFFGEGSRLTVL.